This entry lists 31 T cell receptor beta chains sequenced from one sample in a study of response to subunit inactivated influenza vaccine. TCRdb itself ran the RT-PCR reads through MiXCR, one entry per CDR3 protein. The sample lists hundreds of thousands of distinct CDR3 sequences; less than 10% were seen once. Sequencing was performed on PBMCs from blood, taken less than 25 months after vaccination. The source of these receptors is a man aged 45 to 70 who received an inactivated influenza vaccine.

This clonotype occurred many times. V usage is TRBV11-2 and J usage is TRBJ2-5; no firm D call. Trimming took 5 bases from V and 5 from J, leaving 15 bases between them. The CDR3 sequence is 14 residues long. CDR1 is SGHAT and CDR2 is FQNNGV in the germline V gene. The CDR3 here is CASSHLGLLETQYF. The CDR3 DNA reads TGTGCCAGCAGCCATCTGGGTCTATTGGAGACCCAGTACTTC.

This clonotype was detected ten times or more. The chain's CDR3 is CASRPEGTVSYEQYF. The CDR3 nucleotides are TGTGCCAGCAGGCCCGAGGGTACAGTCTCCTACGAGCAGTACTTC. V usage is TRBV4-2 and J usage is TRBJ2-7, with a tentative D call TRBD2 (5 bases). This CDR3 comprises 15 residues. Trimming took 6 bases from V and 0 from J, leaving 15 bases between them. Germline CDR1 is LGHNA and CDR2 is YNFKEQ.

The chain combines TRBV7-9 with TRBJ2-1; TRBD2 matches at 7 bases. The germline gives CDR1 SEHNR, CDR2 FQNEAQ (reference sequence). With 7 bases clipped from V and 1 base from J, the junction kept 4 bases outside the gene matches. The CDR3 covers 14 residues. CDR3 amino acids: CASTSGDSYNEQFF. DNA for the CDR3: TGTGCCAGCACGAGCGGGGATTCCTACAATGAGCAGTTCTTC.

This clonotype was counted between two and nine times. The rearrangement joins TRBV20-1 to TRBJ2-5; D is unclear. Looked up from germline, CDR1 is DFQATT and CDR2 is SNEGSKA (reference sequence). This CDR3 has 11 amino acids. V was clipped by 5 bases and J by 3 bases, with 7 bases between them. Here the CDR3 reads CSAWPKETQYF. The CDR3 DNA follows: TGCAGTGCTTGGCCTAAAGAGACCCAGTACTTC.

This clonotype was detected ten times or more. The V and J genes are TRBV6-1 and TRBJ2-2; D may be TRBD1 or TRBD2 (7 bases each). Trimming cost V 2 bases and J 7 bases, with 17 bases left between them. The CDR3 is 16 amino acids. CDR1 MNHNS and CDR2 SASEGT come from the germline V gene. The CDR3 spells CASSEWEGAYDGELFF. CDR3 DNA sequence: TGTGCCAGCAGTGAATGGGAGGGGGCTTATGACGGGGAGCTGTTTTTT.

This clonotype was seen more than once but under ten times. This chain joins TRBV11-2 and TRBJ1-1; D possibly corresponds to TRBD1 (5 bases). Germline V gene data show CDR1 as SGHAT and CDR2 as FQNNGV. CDR3 length equals 14 residues. Trimming pared 5 bases from V and 5 bases from J, leaving 15 bases between. DNA for the CDR3: TGTGCCAGCAGCCGGGGGACCCGAGGAACTGAAGCTTTCTTT. The encoded protein is CASSRGTRGTEAFF.

Many counts were recorded for this clonotype. The chain employs TRBV29-1 and TRBJ1-4; the D gene is possibly TRBD1 (6 bases). Germline CDR1 is SQVTM and CDR2 is ANQGSEA. V lost 5 bases, J lost 5 bases, and 15 bases lay in between. The CDR3 length is 14 residues. This CDR3 reads CSVTDSSLNEKLFF. The DNA for the CDR3 is TGCAGCGTTACGGACAGCTCTCTCAATGAAAAACTGTTTTTT.

This clonotype turned up a few times. The chain combines TRBV7-2 with TRBJ2-1; D is uncertain. CDR1 is SGHTA and CDR2 is FQGNSA in the germline V gene. The CDR3 totals 12 residues. The germline V and J ends were trimmed by 4 bases and 10 bases, with 11 bases remaining between them. CDR3 DNA: TGTGCCAGCAGCTCCCCCCCAGGCGAGCAGTTCTTC. This codes for CASSSPPGEQFF.

This clonotype was seen a few times. CDR3 nucleotides: TGTGCCAGCTCACCACCGACTGACGACCGGATTAGCTTCTACGAGCAGTACTTC. This encodes CASSPPTDDRISFYEQYF. The chain links TRBV18 to TRBJ2-7, with unresolved D. CDR1 is KGHSH, CDR2 LQKENI, per germline. V was clipped by 0 bases and J by 3 bases, with 21 bases between them. The CDR3 loop spans 18 amino acids. Drawing the rest from reference TRBV18 and TRBJ2-7, the complete variable domain is NAGVMQNPRHLVRRRGQEARLRCSPMKGHSHVYWYRQLPEEGLKFMVYLQKENIIDESGMPKERFSAEFPKEGPSILRIQQVVRGDSAAYFCASSPPTDDRISFYEQYFGPGTRLTVT.

The genes are TRBV6-2 or TRBV6-3 and TRBJ2-1; 12 nucleotides line up with TRBD2. Per germline, CDR1 MNHEY and CDR2 SVGEGT. CDR3 size: 16 residues. Losses at the gene ends were 5 bases for V and 8 bases for J; bases not matched to a gene: 10. The CDR3 reads CASSAGLAGLGHEQFF. The DNA of the CDR3 is TGTGCCAGCAGTGCGGGACTAGCGGGCCTGGGTCATGAGCAGTTCTTC.

This clonotype was recorded a few times. CDR3 sequence reads: CASSRSAGEGYEQYF. The DNA for the CDR3 is TGTGCCAGCAGTCGGTCGGCAGGGGAAGGCTACGAGCAGTACTTC. The chain carries TRBV6-2 or TRBV6-3 and TRBJ2-7, with a tentative D call TRBD1 (6 bases). V was cut by 5 bases and J by 3 bases, with 17 bases left in between. This CDR3 is built from 15 residues. Germline CDR1 is MNHEY and CDR2 is SVGEGT.

The sample holds a few counts of this clonotype. This chain uses TRBV20-1 with TRBJ2-7; 7 nucleotides align to TRBD2. The germline CDR1 and CDR2 sequences are DFQATT and SNEGSKA (reference sequence). Germline trimming cut 6 bases from V and 5 bases from J; bases unmatched to any gene: 10. The CDR3 consists of 13 residues. The CDR3 DNA follows: TGCAGTGCCCGACTCGGGGGGTTAAACGAGCAGTACTTC. It codes for CSARLGGLNEQYF.

This sequence joins TRBV5-1 and TRBJ1-2; 12 nucleotides match TRBD1. This CDR3 has 14 residues. Germline trimming cut 3 bases from V and 6 bases from J; bases unmatched to any gene: 3. CDR1 is SGHRS and CDR2 is YFSETQ in the germline V gene. CDR3 nucleotides: TGCGCCAGCAGCTGGGGGACAGGGGGCGATGGCTACACCTTC. Translation gives CASSWGTGGDGYTF.

V and J are TRBV30 and TRBJ1-2; D gene uncertain. Germline V lookup: CDR1 GTSNPN, CDR2 SVGIG (reference sequence). The V end lost 0 bases, the J end lost 8 bases, and 10 bases lay between the germline ends. The CDR3 sequence is 12 residues long. The CDR3 is CAWSVGYWGYTF. DNA of the CDR3: TGTGCCTGGAGTGTCGGGTATTGGGGCTACACCTTC.

This clonotype was counted ten times or more. The chain carries TRBV4-2 and TRBJ2-7; 7 bases match TRBD1. CDR1 LGHNA and CDR2 YNFKEQ come from the germline V gene. J lost 4 bases, V lost 0 bases, and 6 bases had no gene match. The CDR3 is 15 residues long. The CDR3 DNA follows: TGTGCCAGCAGCCAAGATCCAACAGGGGAATACGAGCAGTACTTC. Protein product: CASSQDPTGEYEQYF.

The J gene is TRBJ1-6, the V gene TRBV7-9; 8 bases agree with TRBD1. Germline V gene data show CDR1 as SEHNR and CDR2 as FQNEAQ (reference sequence). The CDR3 loop spans 14 amino acids. V gave up 4 bases and J gave up 7 bases; unmatched junction bases: 3. In DNA form, the CDR3 reads TGTGCCAGCAGCTCGGGACAGGAAAATTCACCCCTCCACTTT. Translated: CASSSGQENSPLHF. The variable domain in full, completed from reference TRBV7-9 and TRBJ1-6, reads DTGVSQNPRHKITKRGQNVTFRCDPISEHNRLYWYRQTLGQGPEFLTYFQNEAQLEKSRLLSDRFSAERPKGSFSTLEIQRTEQGDSAMYLCASSSGQENSPLHFGNGTRLTVT.

Ten or more counts support this clonotype. The rearrangement joins TRBV10-3 to TRBJ2-7; the D is unclear. Trimming removed 4 bases from V and 2 bases from J, with 6 bases in between. Germline V gene lookup returns CDR1 ENHRY and CDR2 SYGVKD. The CDR3 length is 12 residues. This CDR3 is CAISAKTYEQYF. DNA of the CDR3: TGTGCCATCAGTGCGAAAACCTACGAGCAGTACTTC.

The sample holds a few counts of this clonotype. J is TRBJ2-2 and V is TRBV6-6; the D gene is possibly TRBD1 (5 bases). This CDR3 has 13 amino acids. CDR1 and CDR2 (germline): MNHNY, SVGAGI (reference sequence). The V end lost 7 bases, the J end lost 4 bases, and 10 bases lay between the germline ends. CDR3 region: CASNQGLTGELFF. The DNA of the CDR3 is TGTGCCAGCAATCAGGGCCTCACCGGGGAGCTGTTTTTT.

This clonotype has only a few counts. This chain joins TRBV12-3 or TRBV12-4 and TRBJ2-7; possibly TRBD1 or TRBD2 for D (5 bases each). CDR3 length: 16 residues. V lost 3 bases and J lost 2, with 17 bases in between. The CDR3 DNA is TGTGCCAGCAGTTTCGGTTTCCAGGGACGAGCCTACGAGCAGTACTTC. This codes for CASSFGFQGRAYEQYF.

The chain employs TRBV18 and TRBJ2-1; D is unclear. The V end was cut by 6 bases, the J end by 7 bases, with 16 bases between. Germline assignment: CDR1 KGHSH and CDR2 LQKENI. The CDR3 sequence is 14 residues long. The chain's CDR3 is CASSKMSLGNEQFF. The CDR3, as DNA: TGTGCCAGCTCTAAGATGTCCCTGGGGAATGAGCAGTTCTTC.

This chain joins TRBV6-2 or TRBV6-3 and TRBJ2-7; TRBD1 matches 8 bases. The CDR3 contains 15 residues. Germline-derived CDR1 and CDR2 are MNHEY and SVGEGT. V shed 5 bases and J 2 bases; nucleotides not matched to a gene: 8. CDR3 bases: TGTGCCAGCAGTCTATTCCGGGACAGGCCCTACGAGCAGTACTTC. Amino acids: CASSLFRDRPYEQYF.

The V and J genes are TRBV15 and TRBJ2-5, with D possibly TRBD1 on 6 matching bases. CDR1 is LNHNV, CDR2 YYDKDF, per germline (reference sequence). This CDR3 has 15 residues. V lost 5 bases to trimming and J lost 4 bases, with 17 bases between them. As DNA, the CDR3 is TGTGCCACCAGCCACGGGGCCAAAGGGGGAGAGACCCAGTACTTC. Its translation is CATSHGAKGGETQYF. The entire variable domain, with the rest obtained from reference TRBV15 and TRBJ2-5, is as follows: DAMVIQNPRYQVTQFGKPVTLSCSQTLNHNVMYWYQQKSSQAPKLLFHYYDKDFNNEADTPDNFQSRRPNTSFCFLDIRSPGLGDTAMYLCATSHGAKGGETQYFGPGTRLLVL.

The chain recombines TRBV20-1 with TRBJ2-2; no firm D call. Looked up from germline, CDR1 is DFQATT and CDR2 is SNEGSKA (reference sequence). The length of the CDR3 is 13 residues. V dropped 0 bases and J dropped 7 bases, with 9 bases sitting between them. CDR3 nucleotide sequence: TGCAGTGCTAGAGATAACCGGGTCGGGGAGCTGTTTTTT. Translating gives CSARDNRVGELFF.

The sample holds a few counts of this clonotype. This rearrangement joins TRBV7-2 to TRBJ1-5, with D uncertain. The CDR3 has 15 residues. Trimming shortened V by 1 base and J by 6 bases, and 13 bases separated the two germline ends. Germline-derived CDR1 and CDR2 are SGHTA and FQGNSA. This chain's CDR3 is CASSLDSGNAQPQHF. The CDR3 DNA reads as TGTGCCAGCAGCTTAGACTCGGGTAATGCTCAGCCCCAGCATTTT.

V usage is TRBV6-5 and J usage is TRBJ2-1, with 15 nucleotides matching TRBD2. V lost 3 bases to trimming and J lost 8 bases; unmatched junction nucleotides: 5. CDR1 MNHEY and CDR2 SVGAGI come from the germline V gene. The CDR3 totals 16 residues. The CDR3 DNA reads TGTGCCAGCAGTTATTGGACTAGCGGGAGGGGGGATGAGCAGTTCTTC. Translated: CASSYWTSGRGDEQFF.

This clonotype was seen ten or more times. The rearrangement joins TRBV27 to TRBJ2-1; no firm D call. The germline V gene encodes CDR1 MNHEY and CDR2 SMNVEV (reference sequence). Between the trimmed V and J ends, which lost 0 bases and 5 bases, there was a span of 14 bases. This CDR3 is built from 16 residues. In DNA form, the CDR3 reads TGTGCCAGCAGTTTATCCGCCACCTACCTCAACAATGAGCAGTTCTTC. Amino acids: CASSLSATYLNNEQFF.

The table lists this clonotype with a few counts. The chain couples TRBV4-2 to TRBJ2-3; D assignment may be TRBD1 or TRBD2 (6 bases each). Trimming pared 1 base from V and 0 bases from J, leaving 14 bases between. The V gene's germline CDR1 is LGHNA and CDR2 YNFKEQ. CDR3 size: 17 residues. The CDR3 bases are TGTGCCAGCAGCCAAGTTTGGGGGGCCCTTAGCACAGATACGCAGTATTTT. Translated: CASSQVWGALSTDTQYF.

This clonotype was seen a few times. V is TRBV28 and J is TRBJ2-7; 8 nucleotides agree with TRBD2. The J segment lost 5 bases and the V segment lost 8 bases, leaving 8 bases of the junction unmatched. Germline CDR1 and CDR2: MDHEN and SYDVKM. The CDR3 totals 13 residues. This CDR3 reads CASLNSGTHEQYF. CDR3 sequence (DNA): TGTGCCAGCCTTAATAGCGGGACTCACGAGCAGTACTTC.

To note about this clonotype: A much larger clonotype is one base distant, so this may be a read error. The chain recombines TRBV25-1 with TRBJ2-1; 7 bases are a match to TRBD1. Germline CDR1 and CDR2: MGHDK and SYGVNS. Trimming took 7 bases from V and 8 from J; bases not matched to a gene: 8. This CDR3 spans 13 amino acids. The CDR3 region is CASTPDRADEQFF. The CDR3 region has the DNA TGTGCCAGCACCCCTGACAGGGCAGATGAGCAGTTCTTC.

This clonotype was picked up a small number of times. This may be a read error, as it is one base from a much larger clone. The V and J genes are TRBV4-2 and TRBJ1-5, with D uncertain. The CDR3 covers 14 residues. Trimming pared 2 bases from V and 1 base from J, leaving 6 bases between. The germline V gene has CDR1 LGHNA and CDR2 YNFKEQ. CDR3 DNA sequence: TGTGCCAGCAGCCAAACTAAGAGCAATCAGCCCCAGCATTTT. Amino acid sequence: CASSQTKSNQPQHF.

CDR3 sequence (DNA): TGTGCCAGCAGCCAAGACCTCGGCCCAACCGGGAACGAGCAGTACTTC. Its translation: CASSQDLGPTGNEQYF. The chain joins TRBV4-2 to TRBJ2-7; D might be TRBD2 (5 bases). This CDR3 spans 16 amino acids. Deletions cut 0 bases from V and 5 bases from J, with 17 bases between. The germline V gene encodes CDR1 LGHNA and CDR2 YNFKEQ.